The rows below give T cell receptor beta chains drawn from one sample of a study of vaccination and CD4 T cells after COVID-19. No antigen has been assigned to these receptors. MiXCR, applied by TCRdb to the PCR reads, yields one record per CDR3 protein. The sample has thousands of distinct CDR3 sequences; 60% to 85% are singletons. The sample consisted of CD4+ T cells from blood, cultured in vitro. These receptor sequences come from a human donor who had recovered from COVID-19. CDR3s include the opening cysteine and the closing phenylalanine or tryptophan. The D gene is left open where the match is weak. Part of the rows lack a size; the others show once, few, many or a class for expanded clones.

DNA: TGCAGTGCTAGGGAGACAGGGGCAGACACCATATATTTT
CDR3: CSARETGADTIYF
V: TRBV20-1
size: NA
J: TRBJ1-3
D: TRBD1

DNA: TGCAGTGCTAGTCGAAATCAGGGGAACACTGAAGCTTTCTTT
CDR3: CSASRNQGNTEAFF
V: TRBV20-1
size: NA
J: TRBJ1-1
D: NA

DNA: TGTGCCAGCAGTTTAAGAACATGGGGAGGGACAAGCAATCAGCCCCAGCATTTT
CDR3: CASSLRTWGGTSNQPQHF
V: TRBV12-3/TRBV12-4
size: once
J: TRBJ1-5
D: NA

DNA: TGTGCCAGCAGTGACTGGAAAGGGCCTGAGCAGTTCTTC
CDR3: CASSDWKGPEQFF
V: TRBV6-4
size: NA
J: TRBJ2-1
D: NA

DNA: TGTGCCTGGAGTAAAGACACAGATACGCAGTATTTT
CDR3: CAWSKDTDTQYF
V: TRBV30
size: NA
J: TRBJ2-3
D: NA

DNA: TGCGCCAGCAGTTCACAGGGAAACAATGAGCAGTTCTTC
CDR3: CASSSQGNNEQFF
V: TRBV10-2
size: NA
J: TRBJ2-1
D: NA

DNA: TGTGCCAGCAAACGGGGGACGAACACTGAAGCTTTCTTT
CDR3: CASKRGTNTEAFF
V: TRBV28
size: large
J: TRBJ1-1
D: NA

DNA: TGTGCCAGCAGCTTGGTAAAGGGGTATGGCTACACCTTC
CDR3: CASSLVKGYGYTF
V: TRBV7-3
size: once
J: TRBJ1-2
D: NA

DNA: TGTGCCAGCAGCCAAGATAGTAGGAAGACAGGGGGCGCCGAGCAGTACTTC
CDR3: CASSQDSRKTGGAEQYF
V: TRBV3-1
size: few
J: TRBJ2-7
D: TRBD1

DNA: TGTGCCTGGAGATTAACAGGGGTGGGCACCGGGGAGCTGTTTTTT
CDR3: CAWRLTGVGTGELFF
V: TRBV30
size: NA
J: TRBJ2-2
D: TRBD1

DNA: TGTGCCAGCAGTGACAGTCCCGGAGAGCTGTTTTTT
CDR3: CASSDSPGELFF
V: TRBV6-1
size: NA
J: TRBJ2-2
D: NA

DNA: TGTGCCAGTAGTATAGAGCTGCCATACGAGCAGTACTTC
CDR3: CASSIELPYEQYF
V: TRBV19
size: NA
J: TRBJ2-7
D: NA

DNA: TGTGCCACCAGCAGGGACGGACAGGGGAATTCACCCCTCCACTTT
CDR3: CATSRDGQGNSPLHF
V: TRBV15
size: NA
J: TRBJ1-6
D: TRBD1

DNA: TGTGCCAGCAGTTTCTATCTGAGCTCCTATAATTCACCCCTCCACTTT
CDR3: CASSFYLSSYNSPLHF
V: TRBV12-3/TRBV12-4
size: NA
J: TRBJ1-6
D: NA

DNA: TGTGCCAGCAGTAGGACAGGGGGCTTCTCTGGAAACACCATATATTTT
CDR3: CASSRTGGFSGNTIYF
V: TRBV28
size: NA
J: TRBJ1-3
D: TRBD1